This T cell receptor beta chain originates from a study of control samples from healthy donors and cancer patients (dated by TCRdb to 2019 to 2021). About this clone: Its antigen has not been determined. Base qualities are missing; no much larger clone stands one base away.

Libraries were built with the immunoSEQ multiplex PCR assay. TCRdb took over this immuneACCESS table, retaining in-frame rearrangements with V and J assigned. Such tables are incomplete; in checked studies, under half of the missing clones stem from an unresolved V gene, and the remainder is unexplained. The table for this sample lists roughly 120,000 clones; 75% to 90% of them were counted only once. The ten largest make up about 1% of the sample. Including cysteine and phenylalanine, the CDR3 has 15 amino acids. Just the 45-base CDR3 DNA is kept, in frame starting at base 1. The clonotype originates from a woman between 50 and 59 years old with colorectal cancer. Here the chain combines TRBV21-1 and TRBJ1-1; the table's D call TRBD1 went unverified against the DNA. TRBV21-1 constitutes a pseudogene. Sequencing was carried out using PBMCs. DNA sequence: TGTGCCAGCAGCAAATCGGACAAGATCGCAGGTGAAGCTTTCTTT. This is translated as CASSKSDKIAGEAFF.